These T cell receptor beta chains were read from a single sample in a study of CD8+CD57+ T cells in acquired aplastic anemia. One entry per CDR3 protein results from TCRdb running MiXCR on the reads. The sample lists 170,000 or so distinct CDR3 sequences; about 60% were seen once. The sample comprised sorted CD4+, CD8+, or CD8+CD57+ T cells (not recorded which) from PBMCs. These TCRs come from a human donor with aplastic anemia. The CDR3 runs from the conserved cysteine through the conserved F or W. A D gene is named only where the DNA matches it firmly. The size field is filled for only some rows; it gives once, few, many or a size class.

d_gene,v_gene,j_gene,abundance,CDR3nt,CDR3aa
TRBD2,TRBV3-1,TRBJ2-3,-,TGTGCCAGCAGCCACGTTAGCGGGGGGGGGGATACGCAGTATTTT,CASSHVSGGGDTQYF
-,TRBV5-8,TRBJ1-4,-,TGTGCCAGCAGCTTGGAGAGGGGTCATGAAAAACTGTTTTTT,CASSLERGHEKLFF
-,TRBV2,TRBJ2-3,once,TGTGCCAGCAGGGACCCGGGACTGAGCACAGATACGCAGTATTTT,CASRDPGLSTDTQYF
TRBD2,TRBV19,TRBJ2-7,many,TGTGCCAGTAGTGTAGTCTTTAGCGGGGGACTCTACGAGCAGTACTTC,CASSVVFSGGLYEQYF
TRBD2,TRBV20-1,TRBJ2-3,-,TGCAGTGCGCTGGGACTAGCGGGGGCCACAGATACGCAGTATTTT,CSALGLAGATDTQYF
TRBD1,TRBV24-1,TRBJ1-1,few,TGTGCCACCAGACGGGACAGTTTCTCCCCTGAAGCTTTCTTT,CATRRDSFSPEAFF
-,TRBV19,TRBJ2-7,once,TGTGCCAGTAGTATCTCAGGAGCAGAGCAGTACTTC,CASSISGAEQYF
TRBD1,TRBV29-1,TRBJ1-1,many,TGCAGCGTCGACAGGGAGGTAGAAGCTTTCTTT,CSVDREVEAFF
-,TRBV14,TRBJ2-5,-,TGTGCCAGCAGCCAAGCAGGGACCCAGTACTTC,CASSQAGTQYF
TRBD1,TRBV5-5,TRBJ1-1,many,TGTGCCAGCAGCTACCTGACAGGGGTTGAAGCTTTCTTT,CASSYLTGVEAFF
TRBD1,TRBV27,TRBJ2-7,-,TGTGCCAGCAGTTTACGGGACAGGGTCCCCTACGAGCAGTACTTC,CASSLRDRVPYEQYF
-,TRBV5-4,TRBJ2-5,few,TGTGCCAGCAGCTTGGCTACCCAAGAGACCCAGTACTTC,CASSLATQETQYF
-,TRBV28,TRBJ2-1,-,TGTGCCAGTAGGAAGACGGAATCCTACAATGAGCAGTTCTTC,CASRKTESYNEQFF
-,TRBV7-3,TRBJ1-3,once,TGTGCCAGCAGCACCAACAGGGATCGATTTCCTGGAAACACCATATATTTT,CASSTNRDRFPGNTIYF
-,TRBV4-1,TRBJ1-5,few,TGCGCCAGCAGCCAAGGGGGAAGGGTGCCGAGCAATCAGCCCCAGCATTTT,CASSQGGRVPSNQPQHF
TRBD1,TRBV7-9,TRBJ2-7,many,TGTGCCAGCAGCCCACTAGACGGGACAGCCACCTACGAGCAGTACTTC,CASSPLDGTATYEQYF
-,TRBV9,TRBJ2-2,-,TGCGCCAGCAGCTTACCGACGTTCACCGGGGAGCTGTTTTTT,CASSLPTFTGELFF
-,TRBV19,TRBJ1-1,-,TGTGCCAGTAGCGGGAACACTGAAGCTTTCTTT,CASSGNTEAFF
-,TRBV6-6,TRBJ2-7,-,TGTGCCAGCAGTTACGGTGTCAGTTACGAGCAGTACTTC,CASSYGVSYEQYF
-,TRBV12-3/TRBV12-4,TRBJ2-1,-,TGTGCCAGCAGCCATTCTGCGTACAATGAGCAGTTCTTC,CASSHSAYNEQFF
-,TRBV4-1,TRBJ2-1,-,TGCGCCAGCAGTCATTCACGGGGGGACCAGGGGTACAATGAGCAGTTCTTC,CASSHSRGDQGYNEQFF
-,TRBV9,TRBJ1-1,-,TGTGCCAGCAGCGTGGCCCCGCCGAACACTGAAGCTTTCTTT,CASSVAPPNTEAFF
TRBD1,TRBV3-1,TRBJ2-2,many,TGTGCCAGCAGCCTCGGGACAGGGGGTCCCGGGGAGCTGTTTTTT,CASSLGTGGPGELFF
TRBD1,TRBV7-8,TRBJ1-2,-,TGTGCCAGCAGCTTAGCGGGGACAGGGGGCCTAAGTGGCTACACCTTC,CASSLAGTGGLSGYTF
TRBD1,TRBV7-9,TRBJ1-1,-,TGTGCCAGCAGCAGGGGGCTGGGCACTGAAGCTTTCTTT,CASSRGLGTEAFF
TRBD1,TRBV29-1,TRBJ1-2,-,TGCAGCGTAGGGACAGTCTATGGCTACACCTTC,CSVGTVYGYTF
TRBD2,TRBV20-1,TRBJ2-7,-,TGCAGTGCCGGAGGACTAGCGGGAGACTACGAGCAGTACTTC,CSAGGLAGDYEQYF
TRBD2,TRBV20-1,TRBJ2-1,-,TGCAGTGCTGCCCCCTTGGGCGGGGGTACGGCTTGGGGCAATGAGCAGTTCTTC,CSAAPLGGGTAWGNEQFF
TRBD1,TRBV7-2,TRBJ1-3,-,TGTGCCAGCAGTTCTAGGACAGGTCTATTCTCTGGAAACACCATATATTTT,CASSSRTGLFSGNTIYF
-,TRBV9,TRBJ2-1,-,TGTGCCAGCAGCGTAGAGTGGGGACCACCCTACAATGAGCAGTTCTTC,CASSVEWGPPYNEQFF
-,TRBV20-1,TRBJ1-1,-,TGCAGTGCTAGTTGGTTGGCTGAAGCTTTCTTT,CSASWLAEAFF
-,TRBV2,TRBJ1-2,-,TGTGCCAGCATTGCGGGGTCGGACTATGGCTACACCTTC,CASIAGSDYGYTF
-,TRBV20-1,TRBJ2-5,-,TGCAGTGCTAGACCTGACTTGCGGCAAGAGACCCAGTACTTC,CSARPDLRQETQYF
TRBD2,TRBV15,TRBJ2-5,-,TGTGCCACCAGCGGGGGACTAGCGGGAGGCTGGGAAGAGACCCAGTACTTC,CATSGGLAGGWEETQYF
-,TRBV5-1,TRBJ2-7,few,TGCGCCAGCAGCTTGGGCGGACGCTACGAGCAGTACTTC,CASSLGGRYEQYF
TRBD1,TRBV5-5,TRBJ2-7,many,TGTGCCAGCAGCTTGGAGACAGGGGATGAGCAGTACTTC,CASSLETGDEQYF
TRBD1,TRBV19,TRBJ1-5,-,TGTGCCAGTAGTATATCGCTGACAGGGCGGAGCAATCAGCCCCAGCATTTT,CASSISLTGRSNQPQHF
-,TRBV27,TRBJ2-5,-,TGTGCCAGCAGTTTATCCGCGGACAGCCGGGAGACCCAGTACTTC,CASSLSADSRETQYF
-,TRBV7-8,TRBJ2-7,many,TGTGCCAGCAGCCCCTCTGGGGAAGTTCGAACGGGGCAGTACTTC,CASSPSGEVRTGQYF
TRBD1,TRBV7-2,TRBJ1-1,-,TGTGCCAGCAGCTTATCGACAGGGGGCTTAACTGAAGCTTTCTTT,CASSLSTGGLTEAFF
TRBD1,TRBV5-1,TRBJ2-7,-,TGCGCCAGCAGTTCCCACCCGGGACAGGGTAACAACGAGCAGTACTTC,CASSSHPGQGNNEQYF
TRBD2,TRBV29-1,TRBJ2-3,-,TGCAGCGTCCACCTGGGGGGGGACACAGATACGCAGTATTTT,CSVHLGGDTDTQYF
-,TRBV12-3/TRBV12-4,TRBJ2-1,many,TGTGCCAGCAGGCCCTCAGGGGCCCCCTACAATGAGCAGTTCTTC,CASRPSGAPYNEQFF
-,TRBV20-1,TRBJ1-1,-,TGCAGTGCGCTGGGGCACACTGAAGCTTTCTTT,CSALGHTEAFF
-,TRBV2,TRBJ1-2,few,TGTGCCAGCAGTGTGAGGGACTACACCTTC,CASSVRDYTF
-,TRBV15,TRBJ1-6,few,TGTGCCACCAGCAGAGAGGCAGGGGCTAATTCACCCCTCCACTTT,CATSREAGANSPLHF
TRBD1,TRBV20-1,TRBJ1-5,-,TGCAGTGCTAGTCTGGGACAGGAGGCCCGCAGCAATCAGCCCCAGCATTTT,CSASLGQEARSNQPQHF
-,TRBV29-1,TRBJ2-2,many,TGCAGCGTGGAACCTCGTGCCGGGGAGCTGTTTTTT,CSVEPRAGELFF
TRBD2,TRBV2,TRBJ2-1,many,TGTGCCAGCAGTGAAGGGACTAGCGGGTTCCACAATGAGCAGTTCTTC,CASSEGTSGFHNEQFF
-,TRBV14,TRBJ1-5,-,TGTGCCAGCAGCCCTCCAAACGGTCAGCCCCAGCATTTT,CASSPPNGQPQHF
-,TRBV30,TRBJ1-2,-,TGTGCCTGGAGTACAACAGGGAACTATGGCTACACCTTC,CAWSTTGNYGYTF
-,TRBV5-1,TRBJ2-7,few,TGCGCCAGCAGCCTAGGGGCCGTGTACGAGCAGTACTTC,CASSLGAVYEQYF
-,TRBV2,TRBJ2-1,-,TGTGCCACCACTAGCCCCCTCCACAATGAGCAGTTCTTC,CATTSPLHNEQFF